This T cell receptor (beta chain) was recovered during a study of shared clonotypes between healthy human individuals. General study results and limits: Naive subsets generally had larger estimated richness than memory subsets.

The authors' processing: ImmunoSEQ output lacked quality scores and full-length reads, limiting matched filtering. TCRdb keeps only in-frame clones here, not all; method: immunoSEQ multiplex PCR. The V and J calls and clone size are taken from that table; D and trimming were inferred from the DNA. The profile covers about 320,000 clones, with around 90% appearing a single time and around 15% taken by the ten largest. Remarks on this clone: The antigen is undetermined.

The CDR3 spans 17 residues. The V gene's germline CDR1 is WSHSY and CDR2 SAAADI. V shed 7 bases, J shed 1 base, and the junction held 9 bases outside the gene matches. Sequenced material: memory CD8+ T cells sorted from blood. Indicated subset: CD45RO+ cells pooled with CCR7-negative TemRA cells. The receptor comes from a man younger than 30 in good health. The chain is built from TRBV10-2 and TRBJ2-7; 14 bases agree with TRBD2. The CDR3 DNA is TGCGCCAGCACTCAGGGACTAGCGGGAGAATTATCCTACGAGCAGTACTTC. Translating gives CASTQGLAGELSYEQYF.